A selection of T cell receptor beta chains follows, all from one sample in a study of T cells in Graves' hyperthyroidism and ophthalmopathy. TCRdb passed the multiplex PCR reads through MiXCR, listing each CDR3 protein once. The profile shows hundreds of thousands of distinct CDR3 sequences, approximately 16% of them singletons. What was sequenced was blood. The receptor source for this set is a woman aged 18 to 35 with Graves' hyperthyroidism. CDR3s include the opening cysteine and the closing phenylalanine or tryptophan. D genes are given only for firm matches. Only some rows state a clone size, as once, few, many or a class for expanded clones.

size: few; D: -; J: TRBJ1-2; V: TRBV30; CDR3: CAWSKAGKVGAYGYTF; DNA: TGTGCCTGGAGTAAGGCAGGGAAGGTGGGGGCATATGGCTACACCTTC
size: many; D: TRBD1; J: TRBJ2-3; V: TRBV2; CDR3: CASSGDRSTDTQYF; DNA: TGTGCCAGCAGTGGGGACAGAAGCACAGATACGCAGTATTTT
size: -; D: TRBD1; J: TRBJ2-2; V: TRBV20-1; CDR3: CSASPGGAGTGELFF; DNA: TGCAGTGCTAGTCCAGGGGGCGCGGGCACCGGGGAGCTGTTTTTT
size: -; D: -; J: TRBJ2-5; V: TRBV6-1; CDR3: CAREEETQYF; DNA: TGTGCCAGAGAGGAGGAGACCCAGTACTTC
size: many; D: TRBD1; J: TRBJ1-4; V: TRBV12-3/TRBV12-4; CDR3: CASSSFNRGEKLFF; DNA: TGTGCCAGCAGCTCTTTTAACAGGGGTGAAAAACTGTTTTTT
size: many; D: TRBD1; J: TRBJ1-2; V: TRBV29-1; CDR3: CSVGGTGASANYGYTF; DNA: TGCAGCGTTGGCGGGACAGGGGCCTCAGCTAACTATGGCTACACCTTC
size: many; D: -; J: TRBJ2-4; V: TRBV6-1; CDR3: CASREGHLAKNIQYF; DNA: TGTGCCAGCAGGGAGGGACATTTAGCCAAAAACATTCAGTACTTC
size: many; D: -; J: TRBJ1-3; V: TRBV12-3/TRBV12-4; CDR3: CASSLLGSFSGNTIYF; DNA: TGTGCCAGCAGTTTGCTGGGAAGCTTCTCTGGAAACACCATATATTTT
size: once; D: -; J: TRBJ2-5; V: TRBV24-1; CDR3: CATSDLEQGGGRETQYF; DNA: TGTGCCACCAGTGATTTGGAACAGGGAGGAGGACGAGAGACCCAGTACTTC
size: few; D: TRBD2; J: TRBJ2-7; V: TRBV20-1; CDR3: CSGGGSEPYEQYF; DNA: TGCAGTGGGGGCGGGAGTGAACCCTACGAGCAGTACTTC